This section outlines one T cell receptor (beta chain) sequence together with its context. What it recognizes is unknown. This entry belongs to a study of shared clonotypes between healthy human individuals. Study-wide background: Three CD4 naive, three CD4 memory, two CD8 naive and one CD8 memory plate were used per donor.

TCRdb keeps only in-frame clones here, not all; method: immunoSEQ multiplex PCR. The table has a few million clones, 93% seen once. Selected positively for CCR7 and CD45RO-negative, naive CD8 cells excluded terminally differentiated effector memory CD45RA+ cells. The V and J ends lost 5 bases and 0 bases respectively, with 15 bases between them. Looked up from germline, CDR1 is SGHTA and CDR2 is FQGNSA. The CDR3 runs 16 residues. Overall study results and limits: Non-shared clonotypes displayed generation probabilities falling below those of clonotypes present in all four donors. Generally, estimated richness proved larger in naive subsets than it did in memory subsets.

The sequence was collected from a man aged 18 to 35 in good health. Some clones in this sample may be carry-over from other donors' samples. Input material: naive CD8+ T cells from PBMCs. V and J are TRBV7-2 and TRBJ2-3; no clear D gene. DNA of the CDR3: TGTGCCAGCAGCCCCCGTATAATTACTAGCACAGATACGCAGTATTTT. Residues: CASSPRIITSTDTQYF.